This TCR beta chain was identified during a study of long-term antiretroviral therapy in people with HIV. Whole-study results and caveats: Blood obtained between the mid-2000s and the late 2010s may reflect older ART regimens.

This clone was recorded once. No antigen is known for it. It was version v3.0 of the immunoSEQ assay that was run at survey level. Sequenced by immunoSEQ multiplex PCR; TCRdb stores in-frame clones only, minus some. The sample has about 28,000 clones, 80% to 90% seen once. The CDR3 is 13 amino acids. The ends were cut back, 1 base at V and 5 bases at J, with 7 bases in the middle. Germline-derived CDR1 and CDR2 are SGHDT and YYEEEE. This sequence joins TRBV5-6 and TRBJ1-5; a possible D gene is TRBD1 (5 bases). The source material was unsorted PBMCs, sampled 1.8 years after starting antiretroviral therapy. This TCR was recovered from a woman under 30 with HIV. CDR3 region: CASSLWGDQPQHF. The CDR3 DNA reads as TGTGCCAGCAGCTTGTGGGGGGATCAGCCCCAGCATTTT.